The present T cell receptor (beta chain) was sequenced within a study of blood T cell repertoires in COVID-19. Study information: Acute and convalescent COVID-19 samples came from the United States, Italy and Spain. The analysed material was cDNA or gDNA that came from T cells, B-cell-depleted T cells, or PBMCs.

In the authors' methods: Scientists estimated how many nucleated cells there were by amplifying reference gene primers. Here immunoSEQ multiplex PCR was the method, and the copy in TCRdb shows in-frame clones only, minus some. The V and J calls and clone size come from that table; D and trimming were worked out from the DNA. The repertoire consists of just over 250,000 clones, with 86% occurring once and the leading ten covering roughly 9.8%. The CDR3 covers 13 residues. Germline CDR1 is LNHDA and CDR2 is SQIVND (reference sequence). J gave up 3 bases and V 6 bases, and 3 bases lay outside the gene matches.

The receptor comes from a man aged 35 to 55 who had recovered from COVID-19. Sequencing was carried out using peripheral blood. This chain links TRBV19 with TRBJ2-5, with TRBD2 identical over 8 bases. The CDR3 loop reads CASRKLAEETQYF. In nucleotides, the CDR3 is TGTGCCAGTAGGAAACTAGCGGAAGAGACCCAGTACTTC.